This TCR beta chain was captured in a study of cytomegalovirus exposure and HLA in healthy donors. Study-level information: Around 180 million T cells yielded roughly 100 million unique TCR beta sequences, as an earlier analysis found. General study findings and limits: The study put 150 or so TCR beta chains on its list as cytomegalovirus-associated.

As for this clone: The antigen is undetermined.

Deletions cut 3 bases from V and 2 bases from J, with 8 bases between. The germline V gene has CDR1 GTSNPN and CDR2 SVGIG (reference sequence). The CDR3 contains 13 residues. PCR primers comprised 60 Vbeta and 13 Jbeta primers. Repertoires were generated with immunoSEQ multiplex PCR, while TCRdb's copy carries only in-frame clones and drops some. The table shows over 35,000 clones, with 50% to 55% occurring only once. This chain links TRBV30 with TRBJ2-1; D is possibly TRBD2 (6 bases). This clonotype originated in a human donor in good health. The material sequenced was PBMCs. CDR3 DNA sequence: TGTGCCTGGAGCGGGAGACCCTACAATGAGCAGTTCTTC. Its protein is CAWSGRPYNEQFF.